The 26 T cell receptor beta chains below all came from one sample that was sequenced in a study of blood T cell repertoires in COVID-19. The data were produced by immunoSEQ multiplex PCR, yet TCRdb's version contains in-frame clones alone and is incomplete. The sample gives 100,000 to 150,000 clones, 60% to 75% of which show up once; approximately 1.9% is in the top ten. The specimen sequenced was peripheral blood. Source of these receptors: a woman between 65 and 79 years old with acute or convalescent COVID-19.

This sequence joins TRBV3-1 (or the pseudogene TRBV3-2) and TRBJ2-7, with TRBD2 identical over 11 bases. Germline lookup yields CDR1 LGHDT and CDR2 YNNKEL (reference sequence). This CDR3 comprises 14 residues. V shed 5 bases, J shed 5 bases, and the junction held 5 bases outside the gene matches. CDR3 residues: CASSATSGRDEQYF. Here the CDR3 DNA reads TGTGCCAGCAGCGCCACTAGCGGGAGAGACGAGCAGTACTTC.

The rearrangement joins TRBV19 to TRBJ1-2, with 9 nucleotides matching TRBD1. The CDR3 extends over 15 amino acids. The V and J ends lost 3 bases and 3 bases, in that order; junction bases with no gene match: 5. Per the germline V gene, CDR1 is LNHDA and CDR2 is SQIVND (reference sequence). CDR3 nucleotide sequence: TGTGCCAGTAGTATCTCGACAGGGGGGGACTATGGCTACACCTTC. Its translation: CASSISTGGDYGYTF.

This clone occurred a few times. The rearrangement links TRBV12-3 or TRBV12-4 to TRBJ1-1, with D hard to call. CDR3 length: 12 residues. Trimming removed 7 bases at V and 7 bases at J, with 13 bases between. Here the CDR3 reads CASIGLAGEAFF. CDR3 DNA sequence: TGTGCCAGCATTGGGCTAGCGGGTGAAGCTTTCTTT.

This clone was seen only a few times. This chain links TRBV18 with TRBJ1-3; D remains unclear. The CDR3 sequence is 18 residues long. Trimming shortened V by 3 bases and J by 2 bases, and 20 bases separated the two germline ends. Germline-derived CDR1 and CDR2 are KGHSH and LQKENI. Written as DNA, the CDR3 is TGTGCCAGCTCACCCCTCGAAATGAGCGCCGTTGCTGGAAACACCATATATTTT. Its translation is CASSPLEMSAVAGNTIYF. Looking up the rest from reference TRBV18 and TRBJ1-3 gives the full variable domain: NAGVMQNPRHLVRRRGQEARLRCSPMKGHSHVYWYRQLPEEGLKFMVYLQKENIIDESGMPKERFSAEFPKEGPSILRIQQVVRGDSAAYFCASSPLEMSAVAGNTIYFGEGSWLTVV.

This sequence joins TRBV5-4 and TRBJ2-7; maybe TRBD2 (5 bases). Germline V gene data show CDR1 as SGHNT and CDR2 as YYREEE (reference sequence). V dropped 7 bases and J dropped 0 bases, with 14 bases sitting between them. The CDR3 is 14 amino acids. The CDR3 DNA is TGTGCCAGCGCCCCCGAAGGGAGCTCCTACGAGCAGTACTTC. Its protein is CASAPEGSSYEQYF.

The rearrangement links TRBV4-3 to TRBJ2-7; a possible D gene is TRBD2 (5 bases). The V end lost 0 bases, the J end lost 4 bases, and 7 bases lay between the germline ends. The CDR3 extends over 13 amino acids. In germline, CDR1 is LGHNA, CDR2 YSLEER. DNA of the CDR3: TGCGCCAGCAGCCAAGAGAGGAGGTACGAGCAGTACTTC. Its protein is CASSQERRYEQYF.

About this clone: This sample also contains other DNA sequences that code for the same CDR3. This sequence joins TRBV30 and TRBJ1-4; no definite D call. Germline lookup yields CDR1 GTSNPN and CDR2 SVGIG (reference sequence). The CDR3 is 12 amino acids. V gave up 0 bases and J gave up 8 bases, with 7 bases separating them. CDR3 in amino acids: CAWSVLREKLFF. CDR3 DNA sequence: TGTGCCTGGAGTGTTCTCAGGGAAAAACTGTTTTTT.

The V gene is TRBV10-1, the J gene TRBJ2-1; 10 bases line up with TRBD2. Trimming removed 6 bases from V and 10 bases from J; junction bases left unmatched: 6. The CDR3 runs 13 residues. Germline-derived CDR1 and CDR2 are WNHNN and SYGVQD (reference sequence). The CDR3 spells CASSPSGGSEQFF. The CDR3, as DNA: TGCGCCAGCAGCCCTAGCGGGGGTTCCGAGCAGTTCTTC.

The table lists this clone with a count of one. V usage is TRBV7-8 and J usage is TRBJ1-1; 8 bases line up with TRBD1. The CDR3 length is 14 residues. Germline V gene lookup returns CDR1 SGHVS and CDR2 FQNEAQ. Trimming cost V 5 bases and J 7 bases; bases outside gene matches: 9. The CDR3 coding sequence is TGTGCCAGCAGCATTGGACAGGGCGTTGGTGAAGCTTTCTTT. Protein: CASSIGQGVGEAFF.

The genes are TRBV27 and TRBJ2-6; 12 bases map to TRBD1. Trimming took 8 bases from V and 2 from J; bases not matched to a gene: 1. Germline loops: CDR1 MNHEY, CDR2 SMNVEV (reference sequence). The CDR3 consists of 15 residues. This CDR3 reads CASGTGGAGANVLTF. CDR3 in DNA: TGTGCCAGCGGGACAGGGGGCGCTGGGGCCAACGTCCTGACTTTC.

This clone has ten or more counts. The V call is TRBV4-2, the J call TRBJ2-5; 16 nucleotides line up with TRBD2. CDR3 length: 22 amino acids. The V gene's germline CDR1 is LGHNA and CDR2 YNFKEQ. The ends lost 4 bases at V and 7 bases at J; junction bases unmatched: 24. The DNA for the CDR3 is TGTGCCAGCAGCCTCAGTCCCGGGACTAGCGGGAGGGGCCCATCGGAAGAGGGGACCCAGTACTTC. Protein product: CASSLSPGTSGRGPSEEGTQYF.

The V call is TRBV6-5, the J call TRBJ1-5, with 10 bases identical to TRBD1. V lost 6 bases to trimming and J lost 2 bases; unmatched junction nucleotides: 1. The CDR3 is 14 amino acids. Germline V gene data show CDR1 as MNHEY and CDR2 as SVGAGI. Written as DNA, the CDR3 is TGTGCCAGCAGAGGGACAGGGGGCAATCAGCCCCAGCATTTT. Translated, it gives CASRGTGGNQPQHF.

The V call is TRBV21-1, the J call TRBJ2-6; whether TRBD2, the table's D call, matches the DNA was not checked. TRBV21-1 is noted as a pseudogene. The CDR3 length is 15 residues. CDR3 residues: CASSFGTSGANVLTF. CDR3 DNA: TGTGCCAGCAGCTTCGGTACCTCTGGGGCCAACGTCCTGACTTTC.

This CDR3 is CASSERQGRAEAFF. The DNA of the CDR3 is TGCGCCAGCAGTGAAAGACAGGGACGCGCTGAAGCTTTCTTT. This chain uses TRBV10-2 with TRBJ1-1; 7 positions match TRBD1. After removal of 3 bases from V and 6 bases from J, the junction contained 7 bases not matched to a gene. Germline CDR1 is WSHSY and CDR2 is SAAADI. The CDR3 sequence is 14 residues long.

The chain couples TRBV6-2 or TRBV6-3 to TRBJ1-1, with 7 positions matching TRBD1. This CDR3 has 14 residues. Losses at the gene ends were 4 bases for V and 4 bases for J; bases not matched to a gene: 6. Germline-derived CDR1 and CDR2 are MNHEY and SVGEGT. CDR3 loop: CASSFRQGRTEAFF. The CDR3 bases are TGTGCCAGCAGTTTCAGACAGGGCCGCACTGAAGCTTTCTTT.

The chain carries TRBV10-3 and TRBJ1-6; TRBD1 agrees at 9 bases. The CDR3 runs 16 residues. Trimming cost V 2 bases and J 9 bases; bases outside gene matches: 8. CDR1 ENHRY and CDR2 SYGVKD come from the germline V gene. The CDR3 is CAISERGQGDSSPLHF. CDR3 nucleotide sequence: TGTGCCATCAGTGAGAGGGGACAGGGTGATAGTTCACCCCTCCACTTT.

V gene TRBV12-5 combines with J gene TRBJ1-1; 8 bases map to TRBD1. The CDR3 loop spans 15 amino acids. Germline lookup yields CDR1 LGHNT and CDR2 FRNRAP. The trim removed 6 bases at V and 4 bases at J, leaving 10 bases unmatched. CDR3 coding DNA: TGTGCTAGTGGCCAACAGGGGGGTTGGAGCACTGAAGCTTTCTTT. This gives the protein CASGQQGGWSTEAFF.

The V gene is TRBV30, the J gene TRBJ2-7; perhaps TRBD1 as D (6 bases). Germline V lookup: CDR1 GTSNPN, CDR2 SVGIG (reference sequence). V was clipped by 4 bases and J by 3 bases, with 13 bases between them. The CDR3 runs 13 residues. The CDR3, as DNA: TGTGCCTGGAACAGGGCCACGGGCTACGAGCAGTACTTC. It specifies CAWNRATGYEQYF.

A few counts support this clone. The chain combines TRBV7-9 with TRBJ2-7, with D unclear. This CDR3 region has 12 residues. Germline V CDR1 and CDR2: SEHNR, FQNEAQ (reference sequence). V lost 1 base and J lost 2, with 3 bases in between. DNA for the CDR3: TGTGCCAGCAGCTTAGTAGCCTACGAGCAGTACTTC. It specifies CASSLVAYEQYF.

This sequence joins TRBV2 and TRBJ1-6; D remains ambiguous. The CDR3 is made up of 16 amino acids. Germline CDR1 is SNHLY and CDR2 is FYNNEI. Trimming took off 6 bases at V and 0 bases at J, with 12 bases between the two ends. CDR3 amino acids: CASSLDGSSYNSPLHF. In nucleotides, the CDR3 is TGTGCCAGCAGCCTAGACGGGAGCTCCTATAATTCACCCCTCCACTTT.

This clone was seen a handful of times. This chain joins TRBV18 and TRBJ2-2; 7 nucleotides align to TRBD1. Germline CDR1 reads KGHSH; CDR2 reads LQKENI. V shed 5 bases, J shed 7 bases, and the junction held 7 bases outside the gene matches. The CDR3 contains 14 residues. CDR3 bases: TGTGCCAGCTCATCCCAAACAGGGGTCGGGGAGCTGTTTTTT. As protein: CASSSQTGVGELFF.

Only a few counts were recorded for this clone. This chain joins TRBV5-5 and TRBJ2-1; 10 positions agree with TRBD1. J lost 4 bases, V lost 2 bases, and 3 bases had no gene match. This CDR3 region has 15 residues. Germline assignment: CDR1 SGHKS and CDR2 YYEKEE (reference sequence). CDR3 nucleotide sequence: TGTGCCAGCAGCTTTGACAGGGGGCTTTACAATGAGCAGTTCTTC. Translating gives CASSFDRGLYNEQFF.

This clone came up a few times. The chain is built from TRBV7-2 and TRBJ1-3, with 7 bases identical to TRBD1. With V trimmed by 2 bases and J by 4 bases, 5 bases remained unmatched. CDR1 SGHTA and CDR2 FQGNSA come from the germline V gene. The CDR3 length is 15 residues. CDR3: CASSLWSGGGNTIYF. The CDR3 DNA follows: TGTGCCAGCAGCTTATGGTCAGGGGGAGGAAACACCATATATTTT.

The chain links TRBV3-1 (or the pseudogene TRBV3-2) to TRBJ2-5; no definite D call. V lost 3 bases and J lost 5, with 4 bases in between. Germline loops: CDR1 LGHDT, CDR2 YNNKEL (reference sequence). This CDR3 spans 11 amino acids. CDR3 sequence (DNA): TGTGCCAGCAGCCACGCGGAGACCCAGTACTTC. Translated: CASSHAETQYF.

The V and J genes are TRBV9 and TRBJ2-3; unclear D gene. CDR1 is SGDLS and CDR2 is YYNGEE in the germline V gene. The CDR3 totals 14 residues. Trimming cost V 0 bases and J 4 bases, with 9 bases left between them. The DNA for the CDR3 is TGTGCCAGCAGCGTAGGTGGGCCCGCAGATACGCAGTATTTT. Translating it yields CASSVGGPADTQYF.

The rearrangement uses TRBV10-2 and TRBJ2-5, with 9 bases matching TRBD2. The ends lost 0 bases at V and 4 bases at J; junction bases unmatched: 6. The CDR3 contains 16 residues. Germline V gene data show CDR1 as WSHSY and CDR2 as SAAADI. The DNA of the CDR3 is TGCGCCAGCAGTGAGTCGCCGGGACTAGCAAGAGAGACCCAGTACTTC. The encoded protein is CASSESPGLARETQYF.